The T cell receptor beta chain described here comes from a study of T-cell reconstitution after alpha-beta-depleted transplantation in children. This CDR3 contains 13 residues. Germline CDR1 reads MNHEY; CDR2 reads SMNVEV (reference sequence). The V end was cut by 2 bases, the J end by 4 bases, with 8 bases between. In its sample, this clonotype was seen many times. During its preparation, the TCRbeta library received unique molecular identifiers. TCRdb reprocessed the PCR reads via MiXCR and lists one record per CDR3 protein. The table lists a few hundred thousand distinct CDR3 sequences, about an eighth of them singletons.

The chain uses TRBV27 and TRBJ1-1, with D perhaps matching TRBD1 (5 bases). This material consisted of PBMCs, taken from the stem cell graft. The origin of this receptor is a human donor who donated a stem cell graft to a child with Fanconi anemia. DNA of the CDR3: TGTGCCAGCAGTTTAGAGGGGCTCACTGAAGCTTTCTTT. Encoded protein: CASSLEGLTEAFF.